Listed below are T cell receptor beta chains from one sample, sequenced in a study of shared T cell receptors in the human thymus. The data were produced by immunoSEQ multiplex PCR, yet TCRdb's version contains in-frame clones alone and is incomplete. The sample holds hundreds of thousands of clones, approximately 87% seen once. The sample was also linked to a second study, of human thymus T cells.

The sample comprised thymocytes. These receptors originate from a boy less than two years old with a congenital heart defect. The CDR3 runs from the conserved cysteine through the conserved F or W. Fields, in order: clone size, J gene, D gene, V gene, CDR3 DNA, CDR3 protein. A D gene is named only where the DNA matches it firmly. Clone sizes are given selectively: once, few, many, or a class where the clone is expanded.

-,TRBJ1-1,-,TRBV28,TGTGCCAGCAGTTTAATTCCCAAAACTGAAGCTTTCTTT,CASSLIPKTEAFF
-,TRBJ2-7,-,TRBV10-2,TGCGCCAGCAGTGAGTCGGCATACGAGCAGTACTTC,CASSESAYEQYF
-,TRBJ2-7,TRBD2,TRBV7-8,TGTGCCAGCAGCCTCACTAGCGGGAGGGACTACGAGCAGTACTTC,CASSLTSGRDYEQYF
-,TRBJ1-2,-,TRBV5-1,TGCGCCAGCAGCTTGCTAGGGGCTAACTATGGCTACACCTTC,CASSLLGANYGYTF
-,TRBJ1-5,-,TRBV5-6,TGTGCCAGCAGCGGGGGAGGAGGTCCCATCAATCAGCCCCAGCATTTT,CASSGGGGPINQPQHF
-,TRBJ2-7,TRBD2,TRBV18,TGTGCCAGCTCACCCCGAGGGAGTCCCTATAGCGGGAGCTCCTACGAGCAGTACTTC,CASSPRGSPYSGSSYEQYF
-,TRBJ2-7,-,TRBV6-5,TGTGCCAGCAGACGGGGGACAGCCCGGCACTTC,CASRRGTARHF
few,TRBJ1-3,-,TRBV29-1,TGCAGCGTTAGAAATGTCGGGGCAGGGAGGGACACCATATATTTT,CSVRNVGAGRDTIYF
-,TRBJ1-2,-,TRBV19,TGTGCCAGTAGAAGACAGTCGCCCGATGGCTACACCTTC,CASRRQSPDGYTF
once,TRBJ1-5,-,TRBV6-1,TGTGCCAGCAGGCACAGGGATAGTCAGCCCCAGCATTTT,CASRHRDSQPQHF
-,TRBJ2-5,-,TRBV19,TGTGCCAGTAGTGCCCGGTCAGGGCTGGGGGAGACCCAGTACTTC,CASSARSGLGETQYF
-,TRBJ2-3,-,TRBV15,TGTGCCACCGGGCCCTCCTTAACAGATACGCAGTATTTT,CATGPSLTDTQYF